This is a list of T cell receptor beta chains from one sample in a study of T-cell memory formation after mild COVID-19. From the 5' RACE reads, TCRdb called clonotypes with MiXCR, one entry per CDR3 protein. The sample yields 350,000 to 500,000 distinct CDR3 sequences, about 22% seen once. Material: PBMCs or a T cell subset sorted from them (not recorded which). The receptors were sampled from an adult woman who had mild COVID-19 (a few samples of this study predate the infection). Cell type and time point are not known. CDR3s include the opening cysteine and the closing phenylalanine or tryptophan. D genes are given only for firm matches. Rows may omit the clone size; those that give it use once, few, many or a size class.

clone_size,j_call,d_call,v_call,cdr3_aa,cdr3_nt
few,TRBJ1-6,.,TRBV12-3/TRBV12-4,CASRFQVTGSPLHF,TGTGCCAGCAGGTTTCAGGTTACCGGGTCACCCCTCCACTTT
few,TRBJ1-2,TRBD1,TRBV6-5,CASSTTGGDGYTF,TGTGCCAGCAGTACTACAGGGGGCGATGGCTACACCTTC
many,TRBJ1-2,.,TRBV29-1,CSEGGNYGYTF,TGCAGCGAGGGGGGTAACTATGGCTACACCTTC
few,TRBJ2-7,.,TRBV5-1,CASSIPSYEQYF,TGCGCCAGCAGCATTCCATCCTACGAGCAGTACTTC
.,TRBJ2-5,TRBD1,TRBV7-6,CASSLMGDSPVETQYF,TGTGCCAGCAGCTTGATGGGGGACAGTCCCGTGGAGACCCAGTACTTC
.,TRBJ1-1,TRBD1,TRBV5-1,CASSPDRAGGNTEAFF,TGCGCCAGCAGCCCGGACAGGGCGGGTGGGAACACTGAAGCTTTCTTT
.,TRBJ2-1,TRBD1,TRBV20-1,CSARDPWTGEYNEQFF,TGCAGTGCTAGAGACCCTTGGACAGGGGAGTACAATGAGCAGTTCTTC
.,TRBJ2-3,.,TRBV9,CASSSRSDTQYF,TGTGCCAGCAGCTCACGATCCGATACGCAGTATTTT
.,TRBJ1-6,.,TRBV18,CASSPQEERSPLHF,TGTGCCAGCTCACCACAGGAGGAACGTTCACCCCTCCACTTT
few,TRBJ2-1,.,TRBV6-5,CASSRGTSLNEQFF,TGTGCCAGCAGTCGCGGGACCTCGCTCAATGAGCAGTTCTTC
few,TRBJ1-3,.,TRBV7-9,CASSLGGRSGNTIYF,TGTGCCAGCAGCTTAGGAGGACGCTCTGGAAACACCATATATTTT
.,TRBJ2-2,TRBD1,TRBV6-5,CASKTDRGATGELFF,TGTGCCAGCAAGACGGACAGGGGGGCGACCGGGGAGCTGTTTTTT
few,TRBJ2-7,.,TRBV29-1,CSVEDPEQYF,TGCAGCGTTGAAGACCCAGAGCAGTACTTC
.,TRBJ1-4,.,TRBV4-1,CASSQGLWQGANEKLFF,TGCGCCAGCAGCCAAGGTCTTTGGCAGGGAGCTAATGAAAAACTGTTTTTT
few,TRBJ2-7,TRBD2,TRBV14,CASSLTSAYSYEQYF,TGTGCCAGCAGCCTTACTAGCGCATACTCCTACGAGCAGTACTTC
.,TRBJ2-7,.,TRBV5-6,CASSTYGSSYEQYF,TGTGCCAGCAGCACCTACGGGTCCTCCTACGAGCAGTACTTC
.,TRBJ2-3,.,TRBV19,CASRRHGADTQYF,TGTGCCAGTAGGAGACACGGAGCGGATACGCAGTATTTT
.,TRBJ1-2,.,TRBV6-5,CASSTGFGYTF,TGTGCCAGCAGTACAGGGTTTGGCTACACCTTC
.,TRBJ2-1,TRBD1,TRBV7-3,CASSSYGTDNEQFF,TGTGCCAGCAGCTCCTACGGGACAGACAATGAGCAGTTCTTC
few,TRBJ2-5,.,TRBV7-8,CASSLGLLGETQYF,TGTGCCAGCAGCTTAGGGCTATTAGGAGAGACCCAGTACTTC
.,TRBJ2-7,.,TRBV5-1,CASSLVAGATYEQYF,TGCGCCAGCAGCCTCGTGGCGGGGGCGACCTACGAGCAGTACTTC
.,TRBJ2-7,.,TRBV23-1,CASSHSIPKNEQYF,TGCGCCAGCAGTCATTCCATCCCAAAAAACGAGCAGTACTTC
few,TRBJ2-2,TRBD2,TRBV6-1,CARSSGRSWGGELFF,TGTGCCAGATCTAGCGGGAGATCTTGGGGCGGGGAGCTGTTTTTT
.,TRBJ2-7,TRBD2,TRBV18,CASSQRGGPYEQYF,TGTGCCAGCTCACAGCGGGGCGGACCCTACGAGCAGTACTTC